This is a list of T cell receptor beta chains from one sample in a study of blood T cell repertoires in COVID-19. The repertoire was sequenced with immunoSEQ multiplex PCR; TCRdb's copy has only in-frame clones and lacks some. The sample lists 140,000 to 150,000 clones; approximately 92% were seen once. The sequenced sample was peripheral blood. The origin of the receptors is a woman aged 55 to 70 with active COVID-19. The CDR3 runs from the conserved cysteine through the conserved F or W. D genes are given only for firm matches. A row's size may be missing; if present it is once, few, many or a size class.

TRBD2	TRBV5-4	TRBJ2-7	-	TGTGCCAGCAGCCCGAGTGCTACGCGGGAGGGCTACGAGCAGTACTTC	CASSPSATREGYEQYF
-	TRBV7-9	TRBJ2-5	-	TGTGCCAGCAGCCCCTTACAGGGTTCCGGTGAGACCCAGTACTTC	CASSPLQGSGETQYF
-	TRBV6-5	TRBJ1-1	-	TGTGCCACAGCTTTACAGGTAAACACTGAAGCTTTCTTT	CATALQVNTEAFF
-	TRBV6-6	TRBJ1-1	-	TGTGCCAGCAGTCTCTCTAGGGGCTCGAACACTGAAGCTTTCTTT	CASSLSRGSNTEAFF
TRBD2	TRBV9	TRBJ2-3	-	TGTGCCAGCAGCCCTCCGGGGAGGGGACTAGTTCCAGATACGCAGTATTTT	CASSPPGRGLVPDTQYF
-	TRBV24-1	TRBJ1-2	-	TGTGCCACCAGTGATTTGGGCAGGGGATATGGCTACACCTTC	CATSDLGRGYGYTF
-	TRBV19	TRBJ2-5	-	TGTGCCAGTAGTGGGGGCAGGAAGACCCAGTACTTC	CASSGGRKTQYF
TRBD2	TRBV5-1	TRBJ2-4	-	TGCGCCAGCAGCGAGGGACTAGCGGTGGACATTCAGTACTTC	CASSEGLAVDIQYF
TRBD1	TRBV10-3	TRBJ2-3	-	TGTGCCATCAGTGAGACAGGGGTTTCGCCGCAAGATACGCAGTATTTT	CAISETGVSPQDTQYF
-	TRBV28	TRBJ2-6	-	TGTGCCAGCAGTTTACAGGGGTCTGGGGCCAACGTCCTGACTTTC	CASSLQGSGANVLTF
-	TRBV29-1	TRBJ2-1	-	TGCAGCGTCGGGTGGAGTATTGCGGGACACAATGAGCAGTTCTTC	CSVGWSIAGHNEQFF
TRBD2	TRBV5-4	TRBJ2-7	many	TGTGCCAGCAGCTTGGGGGGAGCTAGCGGGTCCTACGAGCAGTACTTC	CASSLGGASGSYEQYF
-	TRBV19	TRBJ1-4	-	TGTGCCAGTAGTTCCAGGGTTTGGACTAATGAAAAACTGTTTTTT	CASSSRVWTNEKLFF
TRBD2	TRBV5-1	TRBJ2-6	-	TGCGCCAGCAGCCTGGAACTCAGGACTAGCCGGAGGGGGGCCAACGTCCTGACTTTC	CASSLELRTSRRGANVLTF
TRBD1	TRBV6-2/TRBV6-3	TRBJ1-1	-	TGTGCCAGCAGCTTCGGGACAGGGGTTAGAGCTTTCTTT	CASSFGTGVRAFF
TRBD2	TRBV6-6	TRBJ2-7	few	TGTGCCAGCAGTTACGATAGCGGGAGGGTCGAGCAGTACTTC	CASSYDSGRVEQYF
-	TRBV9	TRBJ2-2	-	TGTGCCAGCAGCCCCCGGGATCTAGCTGACACCGGGGAGCTGTTTTTT	CASSPRDLADTGELFF
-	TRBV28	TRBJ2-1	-	TGTGCCAGCAGTCTTAGCGTAACATACAATGAGCAGTTCTTC	CASSLSVTYNEQFF
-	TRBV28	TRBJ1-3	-	TGTGCCAGCAGTAAGCCCGTTGGAAACACCATATATTTT	CASSKPVGNTIYF
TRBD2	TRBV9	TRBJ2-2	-	TGTGCCAGCAGCGTAGCCCCCAATAGCGGGATACGTGGTACCGGGGAGCTGTTTTTT	CASSVAPNSGIRGTGELFF
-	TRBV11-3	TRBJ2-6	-	TGTGCCAGCAGCTTTGGAGGGTCTGGGGCCAACGTCCTGACTTTC	CASSFGGSGANVLTF
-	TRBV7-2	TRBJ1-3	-	TGTGCCAGCAGCTATCAGGGTAGTGGGGCCTCTGGAAACACCATATATTTT	CASSYQGSGASGNTIYF
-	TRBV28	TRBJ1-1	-	TGTGCCAGCAGCCGTAACCAGGGGGAAGCTTTCTTT	CASSRNQGEAFF